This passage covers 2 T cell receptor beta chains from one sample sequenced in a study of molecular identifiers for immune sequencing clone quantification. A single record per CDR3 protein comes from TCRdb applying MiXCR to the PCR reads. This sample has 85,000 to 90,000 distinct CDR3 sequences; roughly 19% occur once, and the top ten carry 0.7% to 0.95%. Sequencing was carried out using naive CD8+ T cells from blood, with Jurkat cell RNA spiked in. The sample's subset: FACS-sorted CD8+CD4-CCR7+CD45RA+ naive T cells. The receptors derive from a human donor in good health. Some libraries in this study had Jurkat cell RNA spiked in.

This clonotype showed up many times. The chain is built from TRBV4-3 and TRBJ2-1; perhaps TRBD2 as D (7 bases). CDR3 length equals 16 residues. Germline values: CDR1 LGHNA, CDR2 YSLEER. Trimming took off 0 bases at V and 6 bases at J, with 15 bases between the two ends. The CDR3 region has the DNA TGCGCCAGCAGCCAAGATACGCGGGGGCTGCGCAATGAGCAGTTCTTC. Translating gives CASSQDTRGLRNEQFF.

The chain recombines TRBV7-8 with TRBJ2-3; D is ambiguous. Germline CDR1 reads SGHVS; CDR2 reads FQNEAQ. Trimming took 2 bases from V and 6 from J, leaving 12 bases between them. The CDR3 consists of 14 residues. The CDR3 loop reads CASSLFPGPDTQYF. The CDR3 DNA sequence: TGTGCCAGCAGCTTATTCCCCGGGCCCGATACGCAGTATTTT.